The T cell receptor beta chain described here comes from a study of human T cells and chemical hapten exposure. The CDR3 consists of 16 residues. Germline V lookup: CDR1 SEHNR, CDR2 FQNEAQ (reference sequence). Losses at the gene ends were 4 bases for V and 5 bases for J; bases not matched to a gene: 7. This clonotype came up a few times. The time point is: patch test 3, about 24 weeks after DPC sensitization. The treatment is: therapeutic diphenylcyclopropenone sensitization with weekly scalp DPC. TCRdb called the RACE reads again in MiXCR, with one record for every CDR3 protein. Among more than 150,000 distinct CDR3 sequences, under 25% were seen once, and the ten largest hold approximately 2.5%.

The gene calls are TRBV7-9 and TRBJ2-7; 14 bases match TRBD2. This TCR derives from a woman between 40 and 55 years old with alopecia areata. Some clones in this sample may be carry-over from other donors' samples. The specimen was whole blood, collected in connection with sensitization to the hapten diphenylcyclopropenone (DPC). CDR3: CASSSGTSGRQDEQYF. CDR3 DNA: TGTGCCAGCAGCTCTGGGACTAGCGGGAGACAGGACGAGCAGTACTTC.